These T cell receptor beta chains were read from a single sample in a study of naive and memory T cell subsets. TCRdb fed the UMI-ligation and nested PCR reads into MiXCR, producing one record per CDR3 protein. The data hold tens of thousands of distinct CDR3 sequences, with less than 15% observed a single time. Sequences were obtained from central memory CD4+ T cells from blood. The receptor set was obtained from a human donor in good health. CDR3s leave out the opening cysteine and the closing phenylalanine or tryptophan. Fields, in order: V gene, J gene, CDR3 protein.

>TRBV19|TRBJ1-3
ASRGASSGNTIY
>TRBV7-9|TRBJ2-7
ASSSPTEYEQY
>TRBV15|TRBJ2-1
ATSSDGRAENEQF
>TRBV6-1|TRBJ2-2
ASKGTGGTGELF
>TRBV7-2|TRBJ1-3
ASSQDSSGNTIY
>TRBV12-3/TRBV12-4|TRBJ2-1
ATQGPGLSYNEQF
>TRBV14|TRBJ2-7
ASSQEGSYEQY
>TRBV5-1|TRBJ2-5
ASSSLGLLQETQY
>TRBV6-5|TRBJ1-1
ASSYDRVNTEAF
>TRBV7-2|TRBJ1-6
ASSSGQNRAINSPLH
>TRBV5-1|TRBJ2-5
ASSLGTGVGETQY
>TRBV19|TRBJ1-1
ASSIDSLNTEAF
>TRBV7-2|TRBJ2-7
ASSQPSLAGEGY
>TRBV11-2|TRBJ1-2
ASSLDPFSYGYT
>TRBV10-2|TRBJ2-6
ASSDRGGSGANVLT
>TRBV11-2|TRBJ1-3
ASSSSIGGDGNTIY
>TRBV29-1|TRBJ1-6
SVEEGRPDSPLH
>TRBV15|TRBJ1-3
ATSRDIRSGNTIY
>TRBV2|TRBJ1-1
ASTIKSGAEAF
>TRBV21-1|TRBJ2-7
ASSKTEIAGVREQY
>TRBV20-1|TRBJ2-3
SAGRSSGSPDTQY
>TRBV20-1|TRBJ2-3
SATGLAGGLTDTQY
>TRBV6-4|TRBJ2-7
ASNPGGKYEQY
>TRBV28|TRBJ1-5
ASSLSTGGNQPQH
>TRBV10-3|TRBJ2-5
AISERDQETQY
>TRBV7-2|TRBJ2-5
ASSQEVLETQY
>TRBV5-1|TRBJ2-5
ASSSIAGGRVETQY
>TRBV7-2|TRBJ2-6
ASSLRGRFSGANVLT
>TRBV6-2/TRBV6-3|TRBJ2-1
ASNSEGVRYEQF
>TRBV20-1|TRBJ2-5
SARRGTGRFAETQY
>TRBV2|TRBJ1-2
ASRTTGGGFGYT
>TRBV18|TRBJ1-1
ASSAGPNTEAF
>TRBV4-2|TRBJ2-1
ASSQEARTSIHNEQF
>TRBV6-2/TRBV6-3|TRBJ1-5
ASSSGFDNQPQH
>TRBV7-2|TRBJ2-1
ASSPEPGSNEQF
>TRBV28|TRBJ2-1
ASSLWGGRNEQF
>TRBV19|TRBJ2-5
ASSSRQQETQY
>TRBV28|TRBJ2-3
ASSLGGSRTSTDTQY
>TRBV10-3|TRBJ2-1
AISGGDPRVDEQF
>TRBV15|TRBJ2-7
ATSRDFGNYEQY